This entry features one T cell receptor (beta chain) sequence. This receptor's antigen is unknown. Base qualities are missing; no much larger clone stands one base away. For sequencing of the TCRbeta CDR3 region, genomic DNA was extracted from the sorted cells. The immunoSEQ Assay was used to sequence the TCRbeta CDR3 regions. TCRdb stores this immuneACCESS table with in-frame sequences only. Part of the clones is absent; in the studies checked, under half of the shortfall reflects unresolved V genes, and no reason is known for the rest. The sample has 130,000 or so clones on record, about nine tenths of them singletons. Jointly, the top ten make up 0.9% to 1.2% of the sample. V gives up 6 bases and J gives up 0 bases, and the segment between their germline ends measures 8 bases. According to the germline V gene, CDR1 reads SNHLY and CDR2 reads FYNNEI. The CDR3 has 14 amino acids, counting the end cysteine and phenylalanine. CDR3 DNA is the only sequence kept; it has 42 bases, read in frame from the first base.

This specimen belongs to a study of OX40 agonist ivuxolimab in advanced cancers. With regard to the full study: Ivuxolimab, which targeted the costimulatory receptor OX40 (CD134), was an agonistic, fully human IgG2 monoclonal antibody. Three dose-escalation patients achieved partial responses, one with hepatocellular carcinoma and two with cutaneous melanoma. Patients were allowed to have had prior anti-PD-1, anti-PD-L1 or anti-CTLA-4 therapy, and approximately 40% of the dose-escalation patients had previously received checkpoint inhibitors. Of the roughly 54 dose-escalation patients, hepatocellular carcinoma was present in roughly 19, melanoma in some 15, renal cell carcinoma in 9 and head and neck cancer in 9. In the dose-escalation cohort, around four fifths of patients were male, and the mean age was approximately 55 years, with a range of roughly 20 to 85. Intravenous ivuxolimab was administered to patients every 2 weeks at six dose levels: 0.01, 0.1, 0.3, 1.5, 3 and 10 mg/kg. The paper covers the monotherapy dose-escalation part of the phase I ivuxolimab trial, which included N of about 51 patients. The purpose of peripheral TCRbeta sequencing was to test whether ivuxolimab changed TCR sequence diversity and led to clonal T-cell expansion.

The trial excluded patients who had a history of autoimmune disease or were on systemic immunosuppression. Peripheral blood for TCR sequencing was collected from all dose cohorts at baseline, on cycle 4 day 1, and on cycle 7 day 1. The samples were drawn from a first-in-human, open-label, multicenter phase I dose-escalation trial of ivuxolimab. Adults with locally advanced or metastatic melanoma, renal cell carcinoma, hepatocellular carcinoma or head and neck squamous cell carcinoma were enrolled in the trial. Before TCR sequencing, CD4+ and CD8+ T cells were separately sorted from peripheral blood. Overall study results and their limits: At doses of 0.1 to 3.0 mg/kg, clonal expansion of both CD4+ and CD8+ T cells in blood was seen between baseline and week 6. Which antigens the clonally expanded peripheral T cells were specific for was not determined. After ivuxolimab, CD8+ T cells had more expanded clones than CD4+ T cells on average. Low levels of normalized T-cell clonal expansion were also seen in some patients who did not respond. In the 0.1-3.0 mg/kg groups, partial responders were among the patients with the lowest normalized peripheral clonal expansion, particularly in CD8+ T cells.

The sample consisted of CD4+ or CD8+ T cells sorted from blood, taken in a trial of the OX40 agonist ivuxolimab. Here the chain combines TRBV2 and TRBJ2-2; matching of 5 bases hints at TRBD1 as the D gene. The receptor's source is an adult with an advanced solid tumor such as melanoma, head and neck, liver or kidney cancer. CDR3 protein: CASRKDTNTGELFF. Read as DNA, the sequence is TGTGCCAGCAGGAAGGACACGAACACCGGGGAGCTGTTTTTT.